A selection of T cell receptor beta chains follows, all from one sample in a study of identifying expanded T cells in peripheral blood. Assay: immunoSEQ multiplex PCR; the TCRdb copy retains only in-frame clones and omits some. Of around 84,000 clones listed, around nine tenths are singletons. The specimen was blood. The receptor set was obtained from a person between 18 and 75 years old in good health. Each CDR3 is given with its conserved first and last residue. A D gene is named only where the DNA matches it firmly. Some rows have no size entry. The others give once, few or many, or a class for an expanded clone.

TRBV20-1	-	TRBJ2-5	-	CSARVGETQYF	TGCAGTGCTAGAGTGGGAGAGACCCAGTACTTC
TRBV6-1	-	TRBJ2-2	-	CASSQVADSNTGELFF	TGTGCCAGCAGTCAAGTAGCGGACAGTAACACCGGGGAGCTGTTTTTT
TRBV19	-	TRBJ2-3	TRBD2	CATGSGSVGDTQYF	TGTGCCACCGGGAGCGGGAGTGTGGGAGATACGCAGTATTTT
TRBV11-2	-	TRBJ1-2	-	CASSLRRGGGGLRYGYTF	TGTGCCAGCAGCTTACGGCGGGGAGGCGGGGGGCTTCGTTATGGCTACACCTTC
TRBV19	-	TRBJ2-6	TRBD1	CASTRDRPNSGANVLTF	TGTGCCAGTACCAGGGACAGGCCTAACTCTGGGGCCAACGTCCTGACTTTC
TRBV10-3	-	TRBJ1-2	-	CAILAGESNYGYTF	TGTGCCATCCTGGCCGGAGAGTCTAACTATGGCTACACCTTC
TRBV6-1	-	TRBJ1-5	-	CASSAQVGNQPQHF	TGTGCCAGCAGTGCTCAGGTGGGCAATCAGCCCCAGCATTTT
TRBV7-2	few	TRBJ2-7	-	CASAERGEQYF	TGTGCCAGCGCTGAGCGCGGCGAGCAGTACTTC
TRBV19	-	TRBJ2-2	TRBD2	CASRGLAGETGELFF	TGTGCCAGTAGAGGACTAGCGGGGGAAACCGGGGAGCTGTTTTTT
TRBV18	-	TRBJ2-2	-	CASSPAGQTTGELFF	TGTGCCAGCTCACCAGCGGGACAGACAACCGGGGAGCTGTTTTTT
TRBV10-2	-	TRBJ2-3	-	CASSLGGHTDTQYF	TGCGCCAGCAGTCTCGGCGGTCACACAGATACGCAGTATTTT
TRBV14	-	TRBJ1-4	TRBD1	CASSRYQGQSNEKLFF	TGTGCCAGCAGCCGGTACCAGGGACAGTCGAATGAAAAACTGTTTTTT
TRBV2	-	TRBJ1-2	-	CASSEVSQVLVNYGYTF	TGTGCCAGCAGTGAAGTCAGCCAGGTTTTAGTTAACTATGGCTACACCTTC
TRBV25-1	-	TRBJ1-1	-	CASSGEGGLTEAFF	TGTGCCAGCAGTGGCGAAGGGGGATTAACTGAAGCTTTCTTT
TRBV27	-	TRBJ2-1	-	CASSFGIRYNEQFF	TGTGCCAGCAGTTTCGGGATCCGCTACAATGAGCAGTTCTTC
TRBV29-1	-	TRBJ2-1	-	CSVDRNNEQFF	TGCAGCGTTGACAGGAACAATGAGCAGTTCTTC
TRBV30	-	TRBJ2-1	-	CAWSPPDIVNEQFF	TGTGCCTGGAGTCCGCCCGACATAGTCAATGAGCAGTTCTTC
TRBV7-9	few	TRBJ2-7	TRBD2	CASSSRTSGSGEQYF	TGTGCCAGCAGCTCGAGGACTAGCGGGAGCGGCGAGCAGTACTTC
TRBV6-5	-	TRBJ1-2	TRBD1	CASSYSGQGNYGYTF	TGTGCCAGCAGTTACTCGGGACAGGGAAACTATGGCTACACCTTC
TRBV2	-	TRBJ2-1	-	CASRRINEQFF	TGTGCCAGCAGAAGAATCAATGAGCAGTTCTTC
TRBV5-1	-	TRBJ2-3	TRBD2	CASSLGTSGGAVDTQYF	TGCGCCAGCAGCTTGGGGACTAGCGGGGGGGCCGTAGATACGCAGTATTTT
TRBV30	-	TRBJ2-2	-	CAWSVEGTGELFF	TGTGCCTGGAGTGTGGAGGGCACCGGGGAGCTGTTTTTT
TRBV12-5	-	TRBJ1-1	-	CASGLVRVYGTMNTEAFF	TGTGCTAGTGGTTTGGTGAGGGTTTACGGGACCATGAACACTGAAGCTTTCTTT
TRBV7-6	-	TRBJ1-3	TRBD1	CASSDGQGEASGNTIYF	TGTGCCAGCAGCGATGGACAGGGCGAAGCCTCTGGAAACACCATATATTTT
TRBV7-9	-	TRBJ1-1	TRBD1	CASSLGTGARSTEAFF	TGTGCCAGCAGCTTAGGGACAGGGGCCCGGTCCACTGAAGCTTTCTTT
TRBV6-5	-	TRBJ1-2	TRBD1	CASSLGTAHYGYTF	TGTGCCAGCAGCTTGGGGACAGCCCACTATGGCTACACCTTC
TRBV4-3	-	TRBJ2-5	TRBD1	CASSLRTGLETQYF	TGCGCCAGCAGCCTCCGGACAGGGCTAGAGACCCAGTACTTC
TRBV29-1	few	TRBJ2-6	-	CSVEDPGVVDVLTF	TGCAGCGTTGAAGATCCAGGAGTAGTGGACGTCCTGACTTTC
TRBV7-3	-	TRBJ2-1	TRBD2	CASSLGLADYNEQFF	TGTGCCAGCAGCTTGGGACTAGCGGACTACAATGAGCAGTTCTTC
TRBV19	-	TRBJ1-2	-	CASSRSSNYGYTF	TGTGCCAGTAGTAGAAGTTCTAACTATGGCTACACCTTC
TRBV4-3	-	TRBJ2-1	-	CASSQEQRVEQFF	TGCGCCAGCAGCCAAGAACAGCGGGTTGAGCAGTTCTTC
TRBV10-3	-	TRBJ1-2	-	CAISDSGVGNYGYTF	TGTGCCATCAGTGACTCCGGCGTCGGCAACTATGGCTACACCTTC
TRBV2	once	TRBJ2-2	-	CAGGFVLAGELFF	TGTGCCGGCGGGTTTGTTTTGGCCGGGGAGCTGTTTTTT
TRBV7-2	-	TRBJ2-1	-	CASSWLGGSSYNEQFF	TGTGCCAGCAGCTGGCTGGGGGGCAGCTCCTACAATGAGCAGTTCTTC
TRBV6-1	-	TRBJ1-5	TRBD1	CASSGRTGSNQPQHF	TGTGCCAGCAGTGGGAGGACAGGGAGCAATCAGCCCCAGCATTTT
TRBV2	-	TRBJ2-7	TRBD2	CASRREGGEQYF	TGTGCCAGCAGGCGGGAGGGCGGGGAGCAGTACTTC
TRBV5-1	-	TRBJ2-3	-	CASSLGRPSTDTQYF	TGCGCCAGCAGCTTGGGTCGTCCTAGCACAGATACGCAGTATTTT
TRBV5-4	-	TRBJ1-6	TRBD1	CASSYGQVPYNSPLHF	TGTGCCAGCAGCTACGGACAGGTCCCATATAATTCACCCCTCCACTTT
TRBV5-1	-	TRBJ2-7	TRBD1	CASSLGQGRVGHEQYF	TGCGCCAGCAGCTTGGGACAGGGCCGGGTTGGCCACGAGCAGTACTTC
TRBV29-1	-	TRBJ2-1	-	CSAGGGARDEQFF	TGCAGCGCCGGAGGGGGGGCCAGGGATGAGCAGTTCTTC
TRBV7-2	-	TRBJ2-3	TRBD2	CASSRRLAGTRTDTQYF	TGTGCCAGCAGCCGCCGACTAGCGGGAACTCGCACAGATACGCAGTATTTT
TRBV19	-	TRBJ1-1	-	CASSTHRENTEAFF	TGTGCCAGTAGTACTCACAGGGAGAACACTGAAGCTTTCTTT
TRBV5-1	-	TRBJ2-7	-	CASSSYSYEQYF	TGCGCCAGCAGCTCCTATTCCTACGAGCAGTACTTC
TRBV9	-	TRBJ1-2	-	CASSHRRDHLDYGYTF	TGTGCCAGCAGCCACCGTAGGGACCATTTGGACTATGGCTACACCTTC
TRBV7-6	-	TRBJ2-1	-	CASSPEAGINEQFF	TGTGCCAGCAGCCCAGAGGCAGGGATCAATGAGCAGTTCTTC
TRBV18	-	TRBJ1-1	TRBD1	CASSPTGTGSFEAFF	TGTGCCAGCTCACCAACCGGGACAGGGTCCTTTGAAGCTTTCTTT
TRBV7-9	-	TRBJ2-1	-	CASSLRQGRSYNEQFF	TGTGCCAGCAGCTTACGGCAGGGGAGGTCCTACAATGAGCAGTTCTTC
TRBV5-1	-	TRBJ1-1	-	CASRITGTPNTEAFF	TGCGCCAGCAGGATAACCGGGACACCAAACACTGAAGCTTTCTTT
TRBV5-1	-	TRBJ1-3	TRBD1	CASSLTGGSGNTIYF	TGCGCCAGCAGCCTGACAGGGGGCTCCGGAAACACCATATATTTT
TRBV4-3	-	TRBJ1-4	-	CASSSWRDTNEKLFF	TGCGCCAGCAGCTCCTGGCGGGACACCAATGAAAAACTGTTTTTT
TRBV18	-	TRBJ1-1	-	CASSPPLGGMNTEAFF	TGTGCCAGCTCACCGCCCCTCGGGGGAATGAACACTGAAGCTTTCTTT
TRBV19	-	TRBJ1-1	-	CASSLGQNTEAFF	TGTGCCAGTAGTTTGGGACAGAACACTGAAGCTTTCTTT
TRBV19	-	TRBJ1-1	TRBD1	CASTVGTGGMSEAFF	TGTGCCAGTACGGTGGGGACAGGGGGGATGAGTGAAGCTTTCTTT
TRBV27	-	TRBJ1-2	-	CASKTGPGGYTF	TGTGCCAGCAAAACAGGCCCGGGAGGCTACACCTTC
TRBV19	-	TRBJ1-3	-	CASSPTATGNTIYF	TGTGCCAGTAGTCCCACGGCGACTGGAAACACCATATATTTT